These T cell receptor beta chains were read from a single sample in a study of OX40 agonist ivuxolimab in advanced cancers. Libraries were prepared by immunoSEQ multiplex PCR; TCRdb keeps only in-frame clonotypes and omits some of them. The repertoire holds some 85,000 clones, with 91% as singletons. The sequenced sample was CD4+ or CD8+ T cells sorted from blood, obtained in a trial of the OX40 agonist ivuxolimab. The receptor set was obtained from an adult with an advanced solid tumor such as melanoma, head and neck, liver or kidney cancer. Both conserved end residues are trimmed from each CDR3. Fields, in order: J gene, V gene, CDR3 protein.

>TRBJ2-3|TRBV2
ASSERSYTQY
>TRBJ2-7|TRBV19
ASSIAPDEQY
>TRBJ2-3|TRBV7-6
ASSLAGAILDTQY
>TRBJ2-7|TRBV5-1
ASSKDSNRYEQY
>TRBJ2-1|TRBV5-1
ASSLGEALNEQF
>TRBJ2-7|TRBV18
ASSPPEGYEQY
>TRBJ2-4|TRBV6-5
ASSPFGGGINIQY
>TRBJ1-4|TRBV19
ASSAGVGTNEKLF
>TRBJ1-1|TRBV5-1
ASSLDSNTEAF
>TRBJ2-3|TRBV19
ASSRESLSPGTDTQY
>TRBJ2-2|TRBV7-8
ASSSQGSGTGELF
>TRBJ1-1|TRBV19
ASRTGLNTEAF
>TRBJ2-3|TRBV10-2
ASTIAGTDTQY
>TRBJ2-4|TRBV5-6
ASIGVGNIQY
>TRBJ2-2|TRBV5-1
ASSLLGLAGGELF
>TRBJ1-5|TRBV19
ASSPRDRHNQPQH
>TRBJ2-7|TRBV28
ASSSTVPYEQY
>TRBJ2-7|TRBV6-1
ASSERDRPSYEQY
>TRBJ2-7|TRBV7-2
ASSHLGLAAEQY
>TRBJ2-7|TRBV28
ASSPAEASAYYEQY
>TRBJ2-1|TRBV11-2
ASSKGLAGRDEQF
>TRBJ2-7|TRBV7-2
ASRGKYYEQY
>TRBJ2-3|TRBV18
ASSPPRGASTDTQY
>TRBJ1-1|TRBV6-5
ASTGQGGEAF
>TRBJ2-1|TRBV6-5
ASRQGNEQF
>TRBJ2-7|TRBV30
AWSVLASSSYEQY
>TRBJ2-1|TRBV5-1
ASSMLAGGPANEQF
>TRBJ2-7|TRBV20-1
SARSVYEQY
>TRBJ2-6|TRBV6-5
ASGGLGGANVLT
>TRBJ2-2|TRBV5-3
ARSQSQNANTGELF
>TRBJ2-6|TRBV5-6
ASSWVSGANVLT
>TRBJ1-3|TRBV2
ASSSGSGNQGSGNTIY
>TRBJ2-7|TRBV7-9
ASSFGQAVSYEQY
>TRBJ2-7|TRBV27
ASSHLRTASGSYEQY
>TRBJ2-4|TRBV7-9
ASSLGTAKNIQY
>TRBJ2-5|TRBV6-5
ASSYSGRETQY
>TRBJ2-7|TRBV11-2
ASSFILGGLSYEQY
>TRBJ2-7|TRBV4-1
ASSQEGGKGFYEQY
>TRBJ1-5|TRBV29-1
SVGDYRQPQH
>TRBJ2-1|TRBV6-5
ASRGWGSDNEQF
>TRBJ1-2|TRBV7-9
ASSFSQGPGGYT
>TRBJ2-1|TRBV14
ASSQDRTSGRGIHEQF
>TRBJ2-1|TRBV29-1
SVDVSSNEQF
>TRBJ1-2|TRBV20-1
SGIGVYGYT
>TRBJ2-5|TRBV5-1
ASSLSTGEETQY
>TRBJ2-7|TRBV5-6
ASSRGRLLSSYEQY
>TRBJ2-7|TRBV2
ASSEVEGAGEQY
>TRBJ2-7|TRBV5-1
ASSLNLPYEQY
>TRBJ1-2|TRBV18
ASSPREGPHYGYT
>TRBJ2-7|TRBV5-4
ASSFGGYEQY
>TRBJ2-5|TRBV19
ASSLDGGETQY
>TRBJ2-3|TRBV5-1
ASRDGSTDTQY
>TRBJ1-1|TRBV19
ASRPGQGGNTEAF
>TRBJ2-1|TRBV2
ASSSRAGYNEQF
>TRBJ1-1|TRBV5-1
ASSLPSGGVEAF
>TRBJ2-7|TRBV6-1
ASRLGASYEQY
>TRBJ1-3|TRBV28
ASSPGTHGNTIY
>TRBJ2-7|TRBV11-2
ASSLGGSGSYEQY
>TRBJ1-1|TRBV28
ASSLAQGKMRNTEAF